Described below is a single T cell receptor beta chain sequence and its context. Its target antigen remains unknown. Qualities for individual bases were not recorded, and no much larger clone is one base off. The data belong to a study of cytomegalovirus exposure and HLA in healthy donors (dated by TCRdb to about 2017). With regard to the full study: An earlier analysis of several hundred of the donors reported roughly 270 Gb of sequence data and 100 million to 140 million unique TCR beta sequences from about 179 million T cells. Approximately 310 gigabases of sequencing data and approximately 85 million unique TCR sequences were included in an early release covering roughly 600 HLA-typed donors. Of the roughly 400 genotyped donors, 65% to 90% fell in the genetic ancestry cluster associated with self-reported Caucasian donors. The aim of the study was to test whether cataloging public T cell receptors could identify signatures of past pathogen exposure. The study profiled the T cell repertoires of fewer than 850 subjects by immunosequencing and related them to cytomegalovirus serostatus. A separate validation cohort of about 110 different subjects was used in addition to the approximately 610-subject first cohort. High-throughput TCR immunosequencing, statistical association of individual TCRs with disease status, and machine learning were combined to predict cytomegalovirus infection status. To study patterns of TCR occurrence, a later analysis re-analyzed previously published TCR beta repertoires from more than 550 donors and added high-resolution HLA genotyping. Rather than drawing on any new phenotypic data, the later analysis identified candidate immune exposures from TCR beta sequences and the way those sequences occurred across donors. To decide whether each TCR beta V gene segment behaved as functional or pseudogenic, an earlier analysis of approximately 620 of the donors relied on high-throughput TCR beta sequencing. Alongside the repertoire data, information on donor age, sex, ethnicity and CMV serostatus was compiled. In a later genetic analysis, genome-wide SNP genotypes for about 65% of the 666 donors were used, and that subset was treated as a discovery cohort. Every repertoire in the discovery cohort had been generated on one and the same sequencing platform. Class I and class II HLA loci were covered by the typing at four-digit resolution. Typing coverage differed by locus: A, B, C, DRB1 and DQB1 were typed in about 629-640 donors, DQA1 in 522, DPA1 in 600 to 610, and DPB1 in just under 490. Because of strong linkage in the cohort, roughly 5 DR-DQ haplotypes were treated as single units for association and clustering. Among about 400 genotyped donors of the cohort, an average of roughly 230,000 unique TCR beta nucleotide sequences was sequenced per donor, of which roughly 18% were non-productive.

The CDR3 goes from the cysteine to the phenylalanine over 13 residues. The entry retains the CDR3 DNA only, 39 bases that are in frame from base 1. Germline trimming: 6 bases from V, 6 bases from J; junction bases outside gene matches: 3. Sequences SGHRS (CDR1) and YFSETQ (CDR2) are obtained from the germline V gene. In total, more than 500 healthy bone marrow donors made up the cohort. All cohort members were sampled while nominally healthy, although unrecorded immune exposures were likely present. The donor was CMV seronegative and was included in the group of 352 seronegative cohort members. Every donor gave a peripheral blood sample, and the peripheral blood mononuclear cells from that sample were used for TCR beta sequencing. The Qiagen DNeasy Blood Extraction Kit was used to extract genomic DNA from the blood cell samples. What the work shows at the level of the full study, not this receptor alone: Immune exposure information for the cohort was limited to CMV serostatus. According to a later analysis, TCR association rates differed among HLA loci, with DRB1 alleles showing the most associated TCRs and HLA-C alleles showing the fewest. The earlier analysis of around 600 of the donors excluded around 17 rarely observed V segments, including chromosome 9 orphons, because counts were too low. In a later analysis, HLA-associated TCR beta chains were found to be more clonally expanded and to have lower generation probabilities than equally common non-associated chains. This cohort had only TCR beta chains sequenced, and the lack of alpha or paired-chain data limited which features could be detected. Some IMGT-functional V segments, including TRBV6-2 and TRBV6-3, could not be told apart with the 87-base-pair reads, so those segments were excluded. Linkage disequilibrium might explain the correlated functional status among segregating V segments, but an unknown experimental factor could not be excluded. An association between a missense DCLRE1C variant and V-gene and J-gene trimming of TCR beta chains was found in a later genetic analysis and replicated in an independent cohort. In a later analysis, several top co-occurrence clusters were reported to appear linked to parvovirus B19, influenza, CMV and Epstein-Barr virus. The sequencing pipeline was judged likely to have produced a cluster of highly shared sequence variants as a technical artifact. The authors suggested that the approach could potentially be extended to other disease states and immunological phenotypes. Strong co-occurrence of HLA alleles, especially DR and DQ, made assigning TCR associations to individual alleles difficult. Specific HLA alleles were associated with 16,951 TCR beta sequences at a false discovery rate of 0.05 in a later analysis. In vitro tests confirmed that a few of the cytomegalovirus-associated TCR beta chains recognize cytomegalovirus antigens. According to a later analysis, most CMV-associated TCR beta chains appeared to be HLA-restricted, and the HLA associations seemed to be driven largely by CMV exposure. A further reported finding was that TCR beta sequences accurately predicted the HLA-A and HLA-B alleles for most subjects in the first cohort. The classifier was reported to diagnose cytomegalovirus status with high specificity and sensitivity in both the original and validation cohorts. Across donors, most TCR sequences were observed very rarely, whereas some public TCRs were present in many individuals. Because HLA typing was missing for some donors at each locus, association tests included only the typed subset. In a later genetic analysis, fewer N-insertions in productive TCRs were reported among donors in an Asian-associated ancestry cluster than the roughly 700-donor mean. The presence/absence analyses assumed that sequencing depth was roughly uniform across donors, and that assumption may not be true. The study listed 164 TCR beta chains as associated with cytomegalovirus. In an earlier analysis of approximately 590 of the donors, most TCR beta V segments appeared in productive rearrangements about 87% or about 30% of the time, broadly matching IMGT annotations.

The library was generated by the immunoSEQ multiplex PCR assay. The multiplex PCR relied on a mix of 60 forward primers for TCR Vbeta segments and 13 reverse primers for TCR Jbeta segments. The CDR3 region of rearranged TCR beta genes was amplified from genomic DNA with a multiplex PCR assay. The Illumina HiSeq System was used to sequence the amplified TCR beta libraries as 87-base-pair reads. From the authors' description of their analysis: Across the 670 or so repertoires, a later analysis counted some 80 million unique TCR beta chains, roughly 11 million of which were shared by at least two donors. Raw reads were error-corrected and collapsed into unique sequences with a nearest-neighbor algorithm that merged closely related sequences to remove PCR and sequencing errors. V, D and J gene segments were assigned by aligning CDR3 sequences to IMGT reference sequences. Each retained sequence needed at least a six-nucleotide match to both a V gene segment and a J gene segment. A rearrangement counted as productive if the CDR3 had no stop codons and remained in frame with V and J, and every other rearrangement counted as non-productive. CDR3 was defined according to IMGT convention as the region running from the second conserved V-encoded cysteine to the conserved J-encoded phenylalanine. The earlier analysis of 500 to 600 of the donors excluded sequences that lacked an unambiguous match to a single V gene segment. In an earlier analysis of around 590 of the donors, a V segment was called functional when productive rearrangements were above 56.7%, and segregating when the standard deviation between donors exceeded 5%. A statistical classification framework was developed to diagnose cytomegalovirus status using the catalog of TCR beta chain sequences. In a later analysis, TCR nucleotide sequences were compared against IMGT/GENE-DB human TR gene sequences so that V and J genes could be assigned. Using the TCRdist pipeline, a later analysis assigned CDR3 sequences along with most-parsimonious VDJ recombination scenarios. In a later analysis, every TCR beta chain was defined by the combination of its CDR3 amino acid sequence and its V-gene family, and reads without a unique V-gene family were dropped. In a later analysis, 450 to 600 highly shared, low-generation-probability nucleotide sequences were removed to address suspected cross-contamination and a sequencing artifact. A later analysis calculated a clonal expansion index for each public chain from normalized within-repertoire ranks of inferred template counts. In a later analysis, generation probabilities were computed using a VDJ recombination model fitted to out-of-frame rearrangements, and the results were checked against IGoR. Hypergeometric tests were used in a later analysis to score TCR-TCR, TCR-HLA and TCR-CMV co-occurrence, with a repertoire-size bias correction applied to the TCR pairs. To estimate false discovery rates, a later analysis permuted the HLA or CMV assignments 20 times. A later analysis grouped co-occurring TCRs with DBSCAN, adding TCRdist sequence similarity when clustering within HLA-allele-positive subsets. Co-occurrence clustering excluded repertoires with fewer than 30,000 or more than 120,000 public chains, plus five with anomalous nucleotide sharing. What TCRdb holds here is the immuneACCESS table cut down to in-frame rearrangements. Part of the clones is not present; checked against another copy, under half of the missing clones reflect an unresolved V gene, and the others are unexplained. The V and J calls and clone size were taken over from that table, and D and trimming were inferred from the DNA. This sample holds some 140,000 clones; roughly 80% were observed only once. The ten largest account for more than 0.95% of the sample.

The sequence was collected from a man younger than 35 in good health and CMV-seronegative. Sequenced sample: PBMCs. The chain couples TRBV5-1 to TRBJ2-1; 10 of the junction bases match TRBD2. Here the CDR3 is given as CASKTSGPNEQFF. DNA sequence: TGCGCCAGCAAGACTAGCGGGCCCAATGAGCAGTTCTTC.